This TCR beta chain was identified in a study of T cell responses to AZD1222 COVID-19 vaccine. The CDR3 is 13 amino acids. Between the trimmed V and J ends, which lost 5 bases and 6 bases, there was a span of 14 bases. Germline V gene lookup returns CDR1 MNHEY and CDR2 SVGEGT. Findings of the study overall: When two AZD1222 doses had been given, Spike-specific TCR breadth and depth rose.

Clones were read by immunoSEQ multiplex PCR, and TCRdb kept only the in-frame ones, dropping some. Of around 130,000 clones detected, around 83% appear once; the ten largest clones hold more than 10%. This clone was seen just once. As yet, its antigen is unknown. The receptor comes from an adult in good health. This chain connects TRBV6-2 or TRBV6-3 to TRBJ2-7, with D perhaps assigned TRBD1 or TRBD2 (5 bases each). The sequencing used peripheral blood, collected on day 0 of AZD1222 vaccination. CDR3 sequence reads: CASSGARSGEQYF. As DNA, the CDR3 is TGTGCCAGCAGTGGGGCGCGCAGCGGCGAGCAGTACTTC.